One sample yielded the 8 T cell receptor beta chains listed below, sequenced in a study of blood T cell repertoires in COVID-19. The assay was immunoSEQ multiplex PCR, and TCRdb's table has in-frame clones only and misses some. The sample consists of fewer than 300,000 clones, roughly 93% of them appearing once. The sequenced sample was PBMCs or T cells enriched from blood (not recorded which). The origin of the receptors is a woman aged 40 to 50 with acute COVID-19.

The chain has TRBV18 and TRBJ1-6; D is possibly TRBD1 (6 bases). Per the germline V gene, CDR1 is KGHSH and CDR2 is LQKENI. V lost 8 bases and J lost 7, with 12 bases in between. The CDR3 runs 13 residues. CDR3 amino acids: CASTGQQNSPLHF. The CDR3 DNA reads as TGTGCCAGCACCGGACAGCAAAATTCACCCCTCCACTTT.

The V and J genes are TRBV2 and TRBJ2-3; weak D call: TRBD1 (6 bases). The germline gives CDR1 SNHLY, CDR2 FYNNEI. V lost 7 bases and J 5 bases, leaving 7 bases between the germline ends. CDR3 size: 11 residues. CDR3 nucleotides: TGTGCCAGCACAGGGGTAGATACGCAGTATTTT. It specifies CASTGVDTQYF.

In its sample, this clone was seen a few times. The gene calls are TRBV18 and TRBJ2-7; the D gene is possibly TRBD1 (6 bases). V lost 2 bases and J 1 base, leaving 12 bases between the germline ends. The CDR3 covers 15 residues. From germline, CDR1 is KGHSH and CDR2 LQKENI. The CDR3 nucleotides read TGTGCCAGCTCACCAAGAGGGACATCTTCCTACGAGCAGTACTTC. Residues: CASSPRGTSSYEQYF. Together with reference TRBV18 and TRBJ2-7, the CDR3 gives the full variable domain: NAGVMQNPRHLVRRRGQEARLRCSPMKGHSHVYWYRQLPEEGLKFMVYLQKENIIDESGMPKERFSAEFPKEGPSILRIQQVVRGDSAAYFCASSPRGTSSYEQYFGPGTRLTVT.

V gene TRBV30 combines with J gene TRBJ1-5, with TRBD1 as a possible D gene (6 bases). The CDR3 has 15 amino acids. Germline CDR1 GTSNPN, CDR2 SVGIG (reference sequence). V was trimmed by 5 bases and J by 6 bases, leaving 20 bases between them. In nucleotides, the CDR3 is TGTGCCTGGTCTCCTCGACAGGAGATAAGTCAGCCCCAGCATTTT. It is translated as CAWSPRQEISQPQHF.

This sequence joins TRBV11-2 and TRBJ1-5; no firm D call. Trimming removed 0 bases from V and 3 bases from J, with 9 bases in between. This CDR3 region has 15 residues. Germline CDR1 is SGHAT and CDR2 is FQNNGV. CDR3 bases: TGTGCCAGCAGCTTAGACGGGAGGCCCAATCAGCCCCAGCATTTT. It encodes CASSLDGRPNQPQHF.

V and J are TRBV12-3 or TRBV12-4 and TRBJ2-2; D not certain. The CDR3 has 12 amino acids. Deletions cut 5 bases from V and 6 bases from J, with 7 bases between. The CDR3 sequence is CASSITSGELFF. Written as DNA, the CDR3 is TGTGCCAGCAGTATAACTTCCGGGGAGCTGTTTTTT.

The V and J genes are TRBV30 and TRBJ1-3; 8 nucleotides align to TRBD1. Unmatched junction bases numbered 10, after V lost 4 bases and J lost 2 bases. The CDR3 is 16 residues long. Germline-derived CDR1 and CDR2 are GTSNPN and SVGIG (reference sequence). The CDR3 here is CAWTPGQGGTGNTIYF. The CDR3 bases are TGTGCCTGGACCCCCGGACAGGGCGGGACTGGAAACACCATATATTTT.

The rearrangement uses TRBV4-1 and TRBJ1-3; D call uncertain. The CDR3 runs 13 residues. V lost 4 bases and J lost 2, with 6 bases in between. In germline, CDR1 is MGHRA, CDR2 YSYEKL. Here the CDR3 DNA reads TGCGCCAGCAGCCTCCCGGCTGGAAACACCATATATTTT. It specifies CASSLPAGNTIYF.